The T cell receptor beta chain described here comes from a study of cytomegalovirus exposure and HLA in healthy donors. It was with 60 Vbeta and 13 Jbeta primers that the PCR ran. Some clones are missing from TCRdb's copy, which holds only in-frame ones; the method was immunoSEQ multiplex PCR. The top ten hold about 9.4% of the sample, which has 95,000 to 110,000 clones, around three quarters seen once. Whole-study findings and limits: A later analysis linked a missense variant in DCLRE1C to the trimming of TCR beta V and J genes.

The CDR3 is 19 amino acids. The germline CDR1 and CDR2 sequences are SGDLS and YYNGEE. Trimming cost V 0 bases and J 6 bases; bases outside gene matches: 18. A word on this clone: Its cognate antigen is unknown.

This TCR was recovered from a woman in her late teens or twenties in good health and CMV-seropositive. The chain recombines TRBV9 with TRBJ2-3; 8 nucleotides agree with TRBD2. The specimen was PBMCs. The CDR3 DNA reads TGTGCCAGCAGCGTAGAGAGGCGGAGTGGGCGGGGGGTCGCGGATACGCAGTATTTT. Protein product: CASSVERRSGRGVADTQYF.